Below are 21 T cell receptor beta chains sequenced from a single sample in a study of blood T cells in healthy people across ages. A second PCR of roughly 7 to 11 cycles used a sample-barcoded 5' primer and a J-beta primer mix. TCRdb recomputed calls from the 5' RACE reads with MiXCR, one row per CDR3 protein. Counted here are about 780,000 distinct CDR3 sequences, about 42% occurring once; the ten biggest clones make up less than 20%. Source material: blood. The receptors were gathered from an elderly man in good health.

The rearrangement links TRBV7-8 to TRBJ1-1, with D possibly being TRBD1 (5 bases). V gave up 5 bases and J gave up 1 base, with 14 bases separating them. CDR3 length equals 15 residues. Germline CDR1 SGHVS, CDR2 FQNEAQ. The DNA of the CDR3 is TGTGCCAGCAGCGAATCCGGGAGGGGGAACACTGAAGCTTTCTTT. It encodes CASSESGRGNTEAFF.

The chain links TRBV7-2 to TRBJ2-5, with D possibly called TRBD1 or TRBD2 (6 bases each). The CDR3 contains 15 residues. Looked up from germline, CDR1 is SGHTA and CDR2 is FQGNSA. Trimming cost V 5 bases and J 7 bases, with 20 bases left between them. Here the CDR3 reads CASSPQGRPHGTQYF. The CDR3 nucleotides read TGTGCCAGCAGCCCCCAGGGGAGGCCCCATGGGACCCAGTACTTC.

The genes are TRBV12-3 or TRBV12-4 and TRBJ1-2; no clear D. Trimming removed 3 bases from V and 0 bases from J, with 14 bases in between. This CDR3 comprises 16 residues. CDR3: CASSFRARIANYGYTF. CDR3 DNA sequence: TGTGCCAGCAGTTTTAGGGCGCGGATAGCTAACTATGGCTACACCTTC.

This clonotype was seen only a few times. V gene TRBV6-2 or TRBV6-3 combines with J gene TRBJ2-1; TRBD2 agrees at 9 bases. Germline values: CDR1 MNHEY, CDR2 SVGEGT. The CDR3 has 16 residues. The ends lost 2 bases at V and 4 bases at J; junction bases unmatched: 6. CDR3 protein: CASSYSLAGMYNEQFF. CDR3 nucleotide sequence: TGTGCCAGCAGTTACAGTCTAGCGGGGATGTACAATGAGCAGTTCTTC.

To note about this clonotype: A much bigger clone sits one base away, suggesting this may be a read error. The chain joins TRBV7-2 to TRBJ2-7; D gene uncertain. There are 14 residues in the CDR3. Germline lookup yields CDR1 SGHTA and CDR2 FQGNSA. Trimming took off 2 bases at V and 7 bases at J, with 15 bases between the two ends. CDR3 region: CASSLRLSGNEQYF. The CDR3 nucleotides read TGTGCCAGCAGCTTAAGACTCTCCGGCAATGAGCAGTACTTC.

This sequence joins TRBV7-8 and TRBJ2-1; unclear D gene. The CDR3 has 16 amino acids. Trimming shortened V by 5 bases and J by 1 base, and 15 bases separated the two germline ends. Germline V gene lookup returns CDR1 SGHVS and CDR2 FQNEAQ. CDR3: CASSTGRSGSYNEQFF. CDR3 coding DNA: TGTGCCAGCAGCACCGGAAGATCCGGGTCCTACAATGAGCAGTTCTTC. The variable domain in full, completed from reference TRBV7-8 and TRBJ2-1, reads GAGVSQSPRYKVAKRGQDVALRCDPISGHVSLFWYQQALGQGPEFLTYFQNEAQLDKSGLPSDRFFAERPEGSVSTLKIQRTQQEDSAVYLCASSTGRSGSYNEQFFGPGTRLTVL.

Concerning this clonotype itself: A much larger clone sits a single nucleotide away, making a read error possible. This chain uses TRBV20-1 with TRBJ2-3, with D perhaps matching TRBD2 (6 bases). CDR3 length: 13 amino acids. Trimming left V 4 bases short and J 4 bases short, with 12 bases between. Germline CDR1 is DFQATT and CDR2 is SNEGSKA (reference sequence). The CDR3 coding sequence is TGCAGTGCTATAGTGGGAGGACCAGATACGCAGTATTTT. Amino acid sequence: CSAIVGGPDTQYF.

The chain joins TRBV2 to TRBJ2-3, with D possibly called TRBD1 or TRBD2 (5 bases each). This CDR3 is 15 amino acids long. V was trimmed by 5 bases and J by 1 base, leaving 13 bases between them. CDR1 and CDR2 from the germline V gene are SNHLY and FYNNEI. This CDR3 is CASSNPQGGTDTQYF. The CDR3 DNA sequence: TGTGCCAGCAGTAATCCGCAGGGAGGCACAGATACGCAGTATTTT. The full variable domain, with the rest looked up from reference TRBV2 and TRBJ2-3, is EPEVTQTPSHQVTQMGQEVILRCVPISNHLYFYWYRQILGQKVEFLVSFYNNEISEKSEIFDDQFSVERPDGSNFTLKIRSTKLEDSAMYFCASSNPQGGTDTQYFGPGTRLTVL.

With regard to this clonotype: One end of the junction is discordant with germline, which a read error may explain. V usage is TRBV2 and J usage is TRBJ1-4; D is ambiguous. CDR1 and CDR2 (germline): SNHLY, FYNNEI. The CDR3 totals 15 residues. In DNA form, the CDR3 reads TGTGCCAGCAGCGTAAACACAGCAACTACTGAAAAACTGTTTTTT. Its protein product is CASSVNTATTEKLFF. Together with reference TRBV2 and TRBJ1-4, the CDR3 gives the full variable domain: EPEVTQTPSHQVTQMGQEVILRCVPISNHLYFYWYRQILGQKVEFLVSFYNNEISEKSEIFDDQFSVERPDGSNFTLKIRSTKLEDSAMYFCASSVNTATTEKLFFGSGTQLSVL.

This chain uses TRBV6-1 with TRBJ1-2; no firm D call. The CDR3 is 13 residues long. The ends were cut back, 4 bases at V and 5 bases at J, with 11 bases in the middle. CDR1 MNHNS and CDR2 SASEGT come from the germline V gene. This CDR3 is CASSVEGGYGYTF. In DNA, the CDR3 is TGTGCCAGCAGTGTTGAGGGTGGTTATGGCTACACCTTC.

As concerns this clonotype: A junction end diverges from the germline sequence, so it may reflect a read error. J is TRBJ1-5 and V is TRBV4-1, with D unclear. Looked up from germline, CDR1 is MGHRA and CDR2 is YSYEKL. The CDR3 covers 16 residues. The CDR3 DNA sequence: TGCGCCAGCAGCCAAGAGGGCAGAAATAGCAATCAGCCCCTGCATTTT. Translation gives CASSQEGRNSNQPLHF.

The rearrangement uses TRBV5-1 and TRBJ2-5; no reliable D call. CDR1 and CDR2 (germline): SGHRS, YFSETQ. CDR3 size: 15 residues. The ends were cut back, 0 bases at V and 2 bases at J, with 11 bases in the middle. Here the CDR3 reads CASSLEGLSQETQYF. The CDR3 coding sequence is TGCGCCAGCAGCTTGGAGGGTTTGTCGCAAGAGACCCAGTACTTC.

This clonotype has more than one count but fewer than ten. The genes are TRBV15 and TRBJ2-7; possible D gene TRBD2, 6 bases. Per germline, CDR1 LNHNV and CDR2 YYDKDF (reference sequence). V was shortened by 1 base and J by 0 bases, with 13 bases between the two germline ends. The CDR3 runs to 16 residues. The DNA of the CDR3 is TGTGCCACCAGCAGAGCCGGTAGCGGATTCTCCTACGAGCAGTACTTC. Translated: CATSRAGSGFSYEQYF.

The chain recombines TRBV19 with TRBJ2-3, with TRBD2 matching over 9 bases. Looked up from germline, CDR1 is LNHDA and CDR2 is SQIVND (reference sequence). This CDR3 has 16 amino acids. V lost 3 bases to trimming and J lost 2 bases; unmatched junction nucleotides: 6. As DNA, the CDR3 is TGTGCCAGTAGTATGTTAGCGGGAGTACTCACAGATACGCAGTATTTT. This encodes CASSMLAGVLTDTQYF.

At least ten counts were recorded for this clonotype. The V gene is TRBV5-1, the J gene TRBJ2-1; TRBD2 matches at 13 bases. The CDR3 consists of 16 residues. CDR1 is SGHRS, CDR2 YFSETQ, per germline. V shed 4 bases and J 4 bases; nucleotides not matched to a gene: 5. CDR3: CASSTGTSGAYNEQFF. The CDR3 DNA follows: TGCGCCAGCAGCACCGGGACTAGCGGGGCTTACAATGAGCAGTTCTTC.

The table lists this clonotype with many counts. The rearrangement joins TRBV5-1 to TRBJ2-7; 8 positions match TRBD1. With V trimmed by 5 bases and J by 1 base, 5 bases remained unmatched. Germline-derived CDR1 and CDR2 are SGHRS and YFSETQ. This CDR3 is built from 14 residues. The CDR3 DNA sequence: TGCGCCAGCAGGGGACAGGAACGATCCTACGAGCAGTACTTC. The encoded protein is CASRGQERSYEQYF.

As concerns this clonotype: The junction does not match germline at one end; this may be a read error. The rearrangement links TRBV29-1 to TRBJ2-1; TRBD2 aligns across 10 bases. CDR3 size: 15 residues. Germline assignment: CDR1 SQVTM and CDR2 ANQGSEA. The CDR3 bases are TGCAGCGTTGAAGGGACTAGCGGAGTTTACATTGAGCAGTTCTTC. The encoded protein is CSVEGTSGVYIEQFF.

For this clonotype: A junction end diverges from the germline sequence, so it may reflect a read error. This rearrangement joins TRBV20-1 to TRBJ2-3, with 10 bases fitting TRBD2. Looked up from germline, CDR1 is DFQATT and CDR2 is SNEGSKA (reference sequence). The CDR3 is made up of 14 amino acids. Written as DNA, the CDR3 is TGCGGTGCTTTACTAGCGGGGAACACAGATACGCAGTATTTT. The encoded protein is CGALLAGNTDTQYF.

This clonotype occurred a few times. The chain's CDR3 is CASSVIAGDHNEQFF. The CDR3 DNA follows: TGTGCCAGCAGCGTAATAGCGGGAGATCACAATGAGCAGTTCTTC. The chain couples TRBV9 to TRBJ2-1; 9 bases agree with TRBD2. The V gene end was trimmed by 1 base and the J gene end by 5 bases; junction bases not matched to a gene: 4. CDR3 length: 15 amino acids. Germline V CDR1 and CDR2: SGDLS, YYNGEE.

This chain joins TRBV29-1 and TRBJ1-1; the match to TRBD1 covers 7 bases. Losses at the gene ends were 6 bases for V and 1 base for J; bases not matched to a gene: 2. Germline lookup yields CDR1 SQVTM and CDR2 ANQGSEA. This CDR3 contains 12 residues. The CDR3 sequence is CSVRGTNTEAFF. The DNA for the CDR3 is TGCAGCGTCAGGGGGACGAACACTGAAGCTTTCTTT.

The V call is TRBV5-1, the J call TRBJ2-1; 7 bases are shared with TRBD2. Germline CDR1 and CDR2: SGHRS and YFSETQ. Trimming at V came to 5 bases and at J to 0 bases, leaving 8 bases not matched to a gene. The CDR3 is 16 residues long. Here the CDR3 DNA reads TGCGCCAGCAGTACTATCCCTAGCGGCTCCTACAATGAGCAGTTCTTC. Residues: CASSTIPSGSYNEQFF.